The 30 T cell receptor beta chains below all came from one sample that was sequenced in a study of blood T cell repertoires in COVID-19 (dated by TCRdb to the early 2020s). To prepare the library, the immunoSEQ multiplex PCR assay was applied. Here the immuneACCESS table is served through TCRdb, limited to in-frame sequences with V and J called. Missing clones are a known gap in these copies; in checked studies unresolved V genes cover under half, and the rest lacks a known reason. Within this sample are 140,000 to 150,000 clones, with 85% of them counted one time only. Roughly 6.4% of the sample is taken by the ten largest. The sequenced sample consisted of PBMCs or T cells enriched from blood (not recorded which). These receptors were collected from a woman aged 40 to 55 who had recovered from COVID-19.

The genes are TRBV9 and TRBJ2-3; 10 bases are shared with TRBD1. The V gene's germline CDR1 is SGDLS and CDR2 YYNGEE. The CDR3 extends over 15 amino acids. V shed 0 bases and J 4 bases; nucleotides not matched to a gene: 2. CDR3 sequence: CASSVGQGAADTQYF. In DNA form, the CDR3 reads TGTGCCAGCAGCGTAGGACAGGGGGCAGCAGATACGCAGTATTTT.

In regard to this clone: The same CDR3 also results from other DNA sequences found in this sample. This chain connects TRBV5-1 to TRBJ2-7; 7 positions match TRBD2. The CDR3 totals 14 residues. The germline CDR1 and CDR2 sequences are SGHRS and YFSETQ. The ends lost 0 bases at V and 5 bases at J; junction bases unmatched: 5. CDR3 loop: CASSLGLAVHEQYF. The DNA for the CDR3 is TGCGCCAGCAGCTTGGGACTAGCAGTTCACGAGCAGTACTTC.

The chain couples TRBV6-5 to TRBJ1-6; TRBD1 aligns across 10 bases. Looked up from germline, CDR1 is MNHEY and CDR2 is SVGAGI. The CDR3 spans 14 residues. The J segment lost 7 bases and the V segment lost 6 bases, leaving 3 bases of the junction unmatched. CDR3 in DNA: TGTGCCAGCAGGGGACAGGGGCAAAATTCACCCCTCCACTTT. This encodes CASRGQGQNSPLHF.

The table lists this clone with a few counts. The gene calls are TRBV27 and TRBJ2-2, with 8 bases identical to TRBD2. The junction had 6 bases not matched to a gene; V was cut back by 7 bases and J by 5 bases. The germline V gene has CDR1 MNHEY and CDR2 SMNVEV (reference sequence). The CDR3 length is 14 residues. CDR3 nucleotide sequence: TGTGCCAGCAAGTTCGCTAGCGGGACCGGGGAGCTGTTTTTT. Translated, it gives CASKFASGTGELFF.

The genes are TRBV18 and TRBJ1-3; D is unclear. CDR1 and CDR2 from the germline V gene are KGHSH and LQKENI. CDR3 size: 14 residues. V was cut by 2 bases and J by 5 bases, with 10 bases left in between. Here the CDR3 reads CASSPLEGRNTIYF. CDR3 bases: TGTGCCAGCTCACCATTGGAGGGTCGAAACACCATATATTTT.

This chain uses TRBV14 with TRBJ1-1; D remains ambiguous. The germline V and J ends were trimmed by 1 base and 6 bases, with 12 bases remaining between them. CDR3 length: 14 residues. CDR1 is SGHDN, CDR2 FVKESK, per germline. Here the CDR3 DNA reads TGTGCCAGCAGCCAAGGAGGGTATTTGGCTGAAGCTTTCTTT. The encoded protein is CASSQGGYLAEAFF.

The chain uses TRBV19 and TRBJ2-1; 7 bases align to TRBD1. V shed 5 bases, J shed 3 bases, and the junction held 4 bases outside the gene matches. The germline V gene has CDR1 LNHDA and CDR2 SQIVND (reference sequence). The CDR3 has 14 amino acids. The CDR3 loop is CASSWGTDYNEQFF. CDR3 coding DNA: TGTGCCAGTAGTTGGGGGACAGACTACAATGAGCAGTTCTTC.

The V gene is TRBV6-5, the J gene TRBJ1-5; 9 nucleotides line up with TRBD1. CDR3 size: 14 residues. Germline trimming cut 6 bases from V and 7 bases from J; bases unmatched to any gene: 7. Per the germline V gene, CDR1 is MNHEY and CDR2 is SVGAGI. CDR3 sequence: CASRTGTGNQPQHF. CDR3 coding DNA: TGTGCCAGCAGAACCGGGACAGGGAACCAGCCCCAGCATTTT.

The chain recombines TRBV10-3 with TRBJ2-7; TRBD2 matches 8 bases. Germline CDR1 reads ENHRY; CDR2 reads SYGVKD. This CDR3 spans 13 amino acids. V lost 10 bases to trimming and J lost 0 bases; unmatched junction nucleotides: 5. The chain's CDR3 is CATMTSDSYEQYF. CDR3 nucleotide sequence: TGTGCCACCATGACTAGCGACTCCTACGAGCAGTACTTC.

This CDR3 is CASSPGYEQFF. CDR3 coding DNA: TGTGCCAGCAGCCCGGGGTATGAGCAGTTCTTC. The rearrangement joins TRBV14 to TRBJ2-1; D is perhaps TRBD2 (5 bases). The CDR3 covers 11 residues. V lost 4 bases and J 8 bases, leaving 6 bases between the germline ends. Germline CDR1 SGHDN, CDR2 FVKESK.

V and J are TRBV13 and TRBJ1-4; 8 bases match TRBD1. Germline values: CDR1 PRHDT, CDR2 FYEKMQ (reference sequence). V was pared by 5 bases and J by 7 bases, with 9 bases of the junction left unmatched. The CDR3 runs 15 residues. The CDR3 DNA follows: TGTGCCAGCAGCGAACGGACAGGGTTGGGTGAAAAACTGTTTTTT. Its translation: CASSERTGLGEKLFF.

This chain connects TRBV20-1 to TRBJ2-1; D is ambiguous. CDR1 DFQATT and CDR2 SNEGSKA come from the germline V gene (reference sequence). The CDR3 is 15 amino acids. With 3 bases removed from V and 5 bases from J, the gap between germline ends came to 17 bases. The CDR3 DNA reads TGCAGTGCTAGTAGTCTCCTCGTCGGTCACAATGAGCAGTTCTTC. Its protein product is CSASSLLVGHNEQFF.

The chain links TRBV5-4 to TRBJ2-2; TRBD1 agrees at 8 bases. Germline V gene sequence: CDR1 SGHNT, CDR2 YYREEE (reference sequence). CDR3 length: 14 residues. V dropped 3 bases and J dropped 6; count of bases not matched to a gene: 4. DNA for the CDR3: TGTGCCAGCAGCTACGTACAGGGGGCCGGGGAGCTGTTTTTT. This codes for CASSYVQGAGELFF.

V and J are TRBV2 and TRBJ2-1; no firm D call. The germline V gene encodes CDR1 SNHLY and CDR2 FYNNEI. Deletions cut 4 bases from V and 8 bases from J, with 6 bases between. The CDR3 covers 11 residues. This CDR3 reads CASSATDEQFF. DNA for the CDR3: TGTGCCAGCAGTGCGACTGATGAGCAGTTCTTC.

This clone was observed a handful of times. The gene calls are TRBV5-6 and TRBJ1-6; D possibly corresponds to TRBD1 (5 bases). The CDR3 runs 14 residues. V was shortened by 4 bases and J by 1 base, with 6 bases between the two germline ends. CDR1 and CDR2 from the germline V gene are SGHDT and YYEEEE. The CDR3 region is CASSGGSYNSPLHF. The DNA for the CDR3 is TGTGCCAGCAGCGGGGGGTCCTATAATTCACCCCTCCACTTT.

The V and J genes are TRBV19 and TRBJ1-1; possible D gene TRBD1, 5 bases. The CDR3 runs 14 residues. Trimming left V 4 bases short and J 5 bases short, with 14 bases between. The V gene's germline CDR1 is LNHDA and CDR2 SQIVND (reference sequence). CDR3 sequence: CASSTNGGRTEAFF. CDR3 in DNA: TGTGCCAGTAGTACCAATGGGGGGAGGACTGAAGCTTTCTTT.

The chain couples TRBV5-1 to TRBJ1-6; TRBD1 matches 7 bases. Germline V gene sequence: CDR1 SGHRS, CDR2 YFSETQ. The CDR3 runs to 14 residues. Trimming took 3 bases from V and 7 from J; bases not matched to a gene: 4. CDR3 amino acids: CASSSGQSNSPLHF. The DNA for the CDR3 is TGCGCCAGCAGCTCGGGACAGTCGAATTCACCCCTCCACTTT.

This chain joins TRBV20-1 and TRBJ2-1, with D possibly TRBD2 on 5 matching bases. Germline loops: CDR1 DFQATT, CDR2 SNEGSKA (reference sequence). The CDR3 is made up of 11 amino acids. V lost 3 bases and J lost 8, with 8 bases in between. CDR3 amino acids: CSARPGDEQFF. CDR3 bases: TGCAGTGCTAGGCCCGGGGATGAGCAGTTCTTC.

The rearrangement links TRBV10-1 to TRBJ2-5, with a possible D match to TRBD2 (6 bases). Trimming took off 8 bases at V and 1 base at J, with 14 bases between the two ends. Germline loops: CDR1 WNHNN, CDR2 SYGVQD (reference sequence). The CDR3 runs 14 residues. CDR3 loop: CASGERAPQETQYF. The CDR3, as DNA: TGCGCCAGCGGAGAGCGGGCCCCCCAAGAGACCCAGTACTTC.

This clone has a handful of counts. The rearrangement uses TRBV19 and TRBJ2-7; D perhaps matches TRBD1 (6 bases). CDR3 size: 13 residues. The V end was cut by 2 bases, the J end by 4 bases, with 9 bases between. The germline CDR1 and CDR2 sequences are LNHDA and SQIVND (reference sequence). For the CDR3, the DNA is TGTGCCAGTAGTATACAGGGGTGGTACGAGCAGTACTTC. It yields the protein CASSIQGWYEQYF. Drawing the rest from reference TRBV19 and TRBJ2-7, the complete variable domain is DGGITQSPKYLFRKEGQNVTLSCEQNLNHDAMYWYRQDPGQGLRLIYYSQIVNDFQKGDIAEGYSVSREKKESFPLTVTSAQKNPTAFYLCASSIQGWYEQYFGPGTRLTVT.

This clone has more than one count but fewer than ten. The rearrangement joins TRBV2 to TRBJ2-7; 9 bases are shared with TRBD1. Per the germline V gene, CDR1 is SNHLY and CDR2 is FYNNEI. The CDR3 is 16 amino acids. Trimming at V came to 6 bases and at J to 0 bases, leaving 9 bases not matched to a gene. The CDR3 region has the DNA TGTGCCAGCAGCGTAGAACAGGGGGCTCTCTCCTACGAGCAGTACTTC. This sequence encodes CASSVEQGALSYEQYF.

The J gene is TRBJ1-2, the V gene TRBV6-5; D unresolved. Trimming removed 6 bases from V and 3 bases from J, with 11 bases in between. The germline V gene encodes CDR1 MNHEY and CDR2 SVGAGI. This CDR3 has 13 amino acids. CDR3 sequence reads: CASRRVMDYGYTF. DNA of the CDR3: TGTGCCAGCAGGAGGGTGATGGACTATGGCTACACCTTC.

The V and J genes are TRBV9 and TRBJ1-1; 7 bases match TRBD1. Trimming removed 4 bases from V and 5 bases from J; junction bases left unmatched: 14. Germline V gene lookup returns CDR1 SGDLS and CDR2 YYNGEE. This CDR3 contains 16 residues. DNA for the CDR3: TGTGCCAGCAGCCGTTATCTTGGGCAGGGGGTAACTGAAGCTTTCTTT. Amino acids: CASSRYLGQGVTEAFF.

The genes are TRBV19 and TRBJ2-2, with D tentatively TRBD2 (7 bases). Trimming took off 3 bases at V and 6 bases at J, with 17 bases between the two ends. This CDR3 region has 16 residues. Germline CDR1 and CDR2: LNHDA and SQIVND (reference sequence). DNA for the CDR3: TGTGCCAGTAGTATGATTACGGGGGGCCTTCCCGGGGAGCTGTTTTTT. Translation gives CASSMITGGLPGELFF.

This sequence joins TRBV6-5 and TRBJ2-7, with 7 bases fitting TRBD1. CDR3 length: 14 residues. V lost 4 bases, J lost 3 bases, and 6 bases stayed unmatched. The germline V gene encodes CDR1 MNHEY and CDR2 SVGAGI. This CDR3 reads CASSSAGTVYEQYF. The CDR3 region has the DNA TGTGCCAGCAGTTCCGCCGGGACAGTCTACGAGCAGTACTTC.

This clone has just a few counts. V and J are TRBV27 and TRBJ2-7; maybe TRBD2 (5 bases). Germline values: CDR1 MNHEY, CDR2 SMNVEV (reference sequence). CDR3 size: 12 residues. Trimming removed 5 bases at V and 1 base at J, with 6 bases between. CDR3 DNA sequence: TGTGCCAGCAGTCGGGATTCCTACGAGCAGTACTTC. Encoded protein: CASSRDSYEQYF.

The genes are TRBV5-4 and TRBJ2-7; D is possibly TRBD2 (6 bases). Germline CDR1 is SGHNT and CDR2 is YYREEE (reference sequence). V was cut by 0 bases and J by 7 bases, with 11 bases left in between. CDR3 length equals 13 residues. CDR3 region: CASSLEGLGEQYF. Here the CDR3 DNA reads TGTGCCAGCAGCTTGGAGGGACTCGGGGAGCAGTACTTC.

V usage is TRBV7-9 and J usage is TRBJ1-2, with a tentative D call TRBD1 (5 bases). V gave up 1 base and J gave up 8 bases, with 11 bases separating them. From germline, CDR1 is SEHNR and CDR2 FQNEAQ (reference sequence). The CDR3 runs to 13 residues. CDR3 sequence: CASSLGGGGGYTF. The CDR3, as DNA: TGTGCCAGCAGCTTAGGCGGGGGTGGAGGCTACACCTTC.

The chain carries TRBV7-9 and TRBJ1-6; 12 positions agree with TRBD1. This CDR3 contains 17 residues. Germline V gene data show CDR1 as SEHNR and CDR2 as FQNEAQ (reference sequence). The V segment lost 5 bases and the J segment 8 bases; nucleotides outside the gene matches: 10. The chain's CDR3 is CASSPGDRGRRDSPLHF. CDR3 bases: TGTGCCAGCAGCCCAGGGGACAGGGGGCGGAGGGATTCACCCCTCCACTTT.

J is TRBJ1-5 and V is TRBV6-2 or TRBV6-3; D is perhaps TRBD1 (5 bases). CDR3 size: 15 residues. Germline-derived CDR1 and CDR2 are MNHEY and SVGEGT. Trimming left V 5 bases short and J 3 bases short, with 14 bases between. In nucleotides, the CDR3 is TGTGCCAGCAGTCCACAAGGGGCGCCCAATCAGCCCCAGCATTTT. Protein sequence: CASSPQGAPNQPQHF.